A single sample is the source of the 2 T cell receptor beta chains below, sequenced in a study of OX40 agonist ivuxolimab in advanced cancers. TCRdb's table, derived via immunoSEQ multiplex PCR, lists solely in-frame clones and lacks some. The sample lists under 80,000 clones, 88% occurring once. This specimen consisted of CD4+ or CD8+ T cells sorted from blood, obtained in a trial of the OX40 agonist ivuxolimab. Receptor source: an adult with an advanced solid tumor such as melanoma, head and neck, liver or kidney cancer.

The table lists this clone with a few counts. CDR3 region: CASSPTSGELFF. The DNA of the CDR3 is TGTGCCAGCTCACCCACATCCGGGGAGCTGTTTTTT. The chain has TRBV18 and TRBJ2-2; D is uncertain. CDR1 is KGHSH and CDR2 is LQKENI in the germline V gene. CDR3 size: 12 residues. Trimming took 3 bases from V and 6 from J, leaving 5 bases between them.

This clone was observed a few times. The V gene is TRBV5-1, the J gene TRBJ1-1; D is uncertain. In germline, CDR1 is SGHRS, CDR2 YFSETQ. The CDR3 loop spans 12 amino acids. Trimming stripped 4 bases from V and 5 bases from J, with 9 bases between. CDR3 loop: CASSKTGTEAFF. CDR3 DNA: TGCGCCAGCAGCAAGACGGGGACTGAAGCTTTCTTT. The whole variable domain, filled in from reference TRBV5-1 and TRBJ1-1, reads KAGVTQTPRYLIKTRGQQVTLSCSPISGHRSVSWYQQTPGQGLQFLFEYFSETQRNKGNFPGRFSGRQFSNSRSEMNVSTLELGDSALYLCASSKTGTEAFFGQGTRLTVV.